This T cell receptor (beta chain) came from a study of regulatory T cells in long-lasting Graves disease. The V gene's germline CDR1 is MNHNS and CDR2 SASEGT. This CDR3 is 13 amino acids long. V was pared by 9 bases and J by 6 bases, with 17 bases between. The authors built TCR beta libraries using iRepertoire HTBI primers and Arm-PCR of CDR3 regions. TCRdb re-called the multiplex PCR reads through MiXCR, storing one row per CDR3 protein. This table holds over 650,000 distinct CDR3 sequences, 30% found once. Study results and caveats: Because few samples were included, accuracy may have been lower. Whereas 950 to 1,000 public clonotypes were shared by new patients, persistent patients shared more, at around 2,700.

With respect to this clonotype: Its antigen is not identified. This may be a read error: a much more frequent sequence differs by one nucleotide.

The time point: persistent/refractory GD, antithyroid drugs over 5 years with positive TRAb. From RNA extracted from PBMCs, the TCR library was made. The receptor was isolated from a female donor with Graves disease. The chain couples TRBV6-1 to TRBJ1-2; no reliable D call. The input for sequencing was peripheral blood mononuclear cells (PBMCs), taken when the disease was refractory, from a patient treated with antithyroid drugs. This chain's CDR3 is CASYSPANHGYTF. In DNA, the CDR3 is TGTGCCAGTTACAGCCCCGCGAACCATGGCTACACCTTC.